These 5 T cell receptor beta chains were sequenced from one sample in a study of shared clonotypes between healthy human individuals. Some clones are missing from TCRdb's copy, which holds only in-frame ones; the method was immunoSEQ multiplex PCR. The data contain roughly 2.2 million clones, 93% of them singletons. Sequencing was performed on naive CD4+ T cells from PBMCs. The subset: CD45RA+ positively selected. The receptor set was obtained from a man aged 18 to 35 in good health. Some clones in this sample may be carry-over from other donors' samples.

The chain uses TRBV6-5 and TRBJ1-5; 9 nucleotides line up with TRBD1. Trimming took 6 bases from V and 7 from J; bases not matched to a gene: 10. Germline CDR1 reads MNHEY; CDR2 reads SVGAGI. There are 15 residues in the CDR3. The CDR3 spells CASSPDRGKPQPQHF. As DNA, the CDR3 is TGTGCCAGCAGCCCAGACAGGGGGAAGCCCCAGCCCCAGCATTTT.

The chain uses TRBV14 and TRBJ2-3, with TRBD2 matching 9 bases. The CDR3 has 15 amino acids. Unmatched junction bases numbered 3, after V lost 4 bases and J lost 1 base. Germline assignment: CDR1 SGHDN and CDR2 FVKESK. CDR3 DNA: TGTGCCAGCAGCCTAGCGGGAGTTGGCACAGATACGCAGTATTTT. It is translated as CASSLAGVGTDTQYF.

This clone was seen a single time. The chain links TRBV28 to TRBJ1-3; TRBD1 is a possible D gene (5 bases). The germline V gene has CDR1 MDHEN and CDR2 SYDVKM. V was pared by 5 bases and J by 7 bases, with 21 bases between. This CDR3 has 16 residues. The CDR3 sequence is CASSLRSPGGGNTIYF. The CDR3 region has the DNA TGTGCCAGCAGTCTCCGATCCCCCGGGGGGGGGAACACCATATATTTT.

The V and J genes are TRBV28 and TRBJ2-5; TRBD1 might be the D (6 bases). In germline, CDR1 is MDHEN, CDR2 SYDVKM. The CDR3 is made up of 14 amino acids. The V and J ends lost 6 bases and 9 bases respectively, with 20 bases between them. The CDR3 DNA is TGTGCCAGCAGCCCCTCCGGGACACGACAGGCCCAGTACTTC. Its protein product is CASSPSGTRQAQYF.

This clone occurred once. This chain uses TRBV5-8 with TRBJ2-7, with 11 bases identical to TRBD1. With V trimmed by 4 bases and J by 3 bases, 3 bases remained unmatched. The CDR3 sequence is 14 residues long. Germline V gives CDR1 SGHTS, CDR2 YDEGEE. This chain's CDR3 is CASSADRGLYEQYF. In DNA form, the CDR3 reads TGTGCCAGCAGCGCGGACAGGGGGCTCTACGAGCAGTACTTC.